This record looks at one T cell receptor beta chain sequence and its context. Its antigen is not known. This CDR3 spans 15 amino acids. The germline CDR1 and CDR2 sequences are LNHDA and SQIVND (reference sequence). V shed 4 bases and J 5 bases; nucleotides not matched to a gene: 10. The entry originates in a study of cytomegalovirus exposure and HLA in healthy donors. Vbeta (60) and Jbeta (13) primers were used in the PCR. Only in-frame clones appear in the TCRdb table, and some are missing; sequencing was by immunoSEQ multiplex PCR. Altogether around 300,000 clones are present, around two thirds being singletons, with the ten largest covering 2% to 2.5%. Regarding the study as a whole: There were several of the most significant clusters that appeared linked to common viral pathogens in a later analysis. Associated with cytomegalovirus, according to the listing, were some 180 TCR beta chains. Later work found that TCR association rates differed between HLA loci; DRB1 had the most and HLA-C the fewest. Because they were indistinguishable, some V segments, including TRBV6-2 and TRBV6-3, were excluded.

The sample comprised PBMCs. The origin of this receptor is a female donor in good health and CMV-seronegative. The V call is TRBV19, the J call TRBJ1-1; 7 bases are shared with TRBD1. The CDR3 nucleotides are TGTGCCAGTAGTACCTACACAGGGGCCGGGACTGAAGCTTTCTTT. Its protein product is CASSTYTGAGTEAFF.